This T cell receptor beta chain was sequenced for a study of T cell responses to AZD1222 COVID-19 vaccine. Sequencing was performed with immunoSEQ multiplex PCR; in TCRdb, only in-frame clones are kept and a portion is missing. Of under 150,000 clones listed, around 85% are singletons. A remark on this clone: Its antigen remains unidentified.

Overall study findings and caveats: At baseline, seropositivity was found in only 6 or 7 AZD1222 recipients.

The specimen was peripheral blood, collected on day 0 of AZD1222 vaccination. This receptor was identified in an adult in good health.

The chain's CDR3 is CASEAGGADTQYF. Here the CDR3 DNA reads TGTGCCAGCGAGGCAGGGGGGGCAGATACGCAGTATTTT. This chain links TRBV2 with TRBJ2-3; D tentatively fits TRBD1 or TRBD2 (7 bases each). Trimming removed 8 bases at V and 4 bases at J, with 13 bases between. The CDR3 totals 13 residues. Germline loops: CDR1 SNHLY, CDR2 FYNNEI.